This is a list of T cell receptor beta chains from one sample in a study of cytomegalovirus exposure and HLA in healthy donors. TCRdb keeps only in-frame clones here, not all; method: immunoSEQ multiplex PCR. Across more than 35,000 clones, the top ten clones capture about 1.2% of the sample. Material: PBMCs. The receptors derive from a man in his thirties or forties in good health and CMV-seronegative. Each CDR3 is given with its conserved first and last residue. The D gene is left open where the match is weak.

v_call	j_call	d_call	cdr3_aa	cdr3_nt
TRBV11-3	TRBJ1-1	NA	CASSHRRAGVGNTEAFF	TGTGCCAGCAGCCATCGCCGGGCGGGGGTCGGGAACACTGAAGCTTTCTTT
TRBV18	TRBJ2-7	TRBD2	CASSPPGTSGRAYEQYF	TGTGCCAGCTCACCACCGGGGACTAGCGGGAGGGCCTACGAGCAGTACTTC
TRBV4-2	TRBJ1-2	TRBD1	CASSQEGQGAGGYTF	TGTGCCAGCAGCCAAGAGGGCCAGGGGGCTGGAGGCTACACCTTC
TRBV7-9	TRBJ1-6	NA	CASSLGREDSPLHF	TGTGCCAGCAGCTTAGGCAGGGAGGATTCACCCCTCCACTTT
TRBV4-3	TRBJ2-3	NA	CASSQGSRGTTDTQYF	TGCGCCAGCAGCCAAGGGAGTCGCGGGACCACAGATACGCAGTATTTT
TRBV4-2	TRBJ2-3	TRBD2	CASSQMTSGSTYTQYF	TGTGCCAGCAGCCAAATGACTAGCGGGTCGACCTATACGCAGTATTTT
TRBV6-1	TRBJ2-1	TRBD2	CASSLTSGGDNEQFF	TGTGCCAGCAGTCTGACTAGCGGGGGAGACAATGAGCAGTTCTTC
TRBV7-2	TRBJ1-6	NA	CASSLGQFNSPLHF	TGTGCCAGCAGCCTCGGACAGTTTAATTCCCCCCTCCACTTT
TRBV4-3	TRBJ2-2	NA	CASSLPSYTGELFF	TGCGCCAGCAGCCTCCCCTCCTACACCGGGGAGCTGTTTTTT
TRBV5-4	TRBJ2-1	NA	CASSFPPGEGGNEQFF	TGTGCCAGCAGCTTCCCACCCGGCGAAGGAGGCAATGAGCAGTTCTTC
TRBV11-2	TRBJ2-7	NA	CASSSSPRQNSHEQYF	TGTGCCAGCAGCTCCTCCCCGAGACAGAATTCTCACGAGCAGTACTTC
TRBV4-3	TRBJ2-3	TRBD2	CASSQAGGVGDTQYF	TGCGCCAGCAGCCAAGCGGGGGGGGTTGGAGATACGCAGTATTTT
TRBV5-1	TRBJ2-5	NA	CASSLAGWETQYF	TGCGCCAGCAGCTTGGCGGGATGGGAGACCCAGTACTTC
TRBV6-6	TRBJ1-5	NA	CASSQGPQGNQPQHF	TGTGCCAGCAGCCAGGGGCCCCAAGGGAATCAGCCCCAGCATTTT
TRBV7-2	TRBJ2-1	TRBD2	CASSLAYPREGNNEQFF	TGTGCCAGCAGCTTAGCCTATCCACGGGAGGGGAACAATGAGCAGTTCTTC
TRBV4-1	TRBJ2-7	TRBD2	CASSQDPSGRTYEQYF	TGCGCCAGCAGCCAAGATCCTAGCGGGAGAACCTACGAGCAGTACTTC
TRBV15	TRBJ2-1	NA	CATSSGVVEQFF	TGTGCCACCAGCTCAGGGGTGGTTGAGCAGTTCTTC
TRBV6-5	TRBJ1-2	TRBD1	CATARDRDNGYTF	TGTGCCACCGCCCGGGACAGGGACAATGGCTACACCTTC
TRBV6-5	TRBJ1-4	NA	CASSYLAATNEKLFF	TGTGCCAGCAGTTACCTGGCTGCAACTAATGAAAAACTGTTTTTT
TRBV5-6	TRBJ1-2	TRBD1	CASSQWTGPYGYTF	TGTGCCAGCAGCCAATGGACAGGGCCCTATGGCTACACCTTC
TRBV5-6	TRBJ2-2	NA	CASSRGGRTGELFF	TGTGCCAGCAGCCGTGGCGGAAGAACCGGGGAGCTGTTTTTT
TRBV5-1	TRBJ2-5	NA	CASSFVSPQETQYF	TGCGCCAGCAGCTTCGTATCTCCCCAAGAGACCCAGTACTTC
TRBV6-5	TRBJ1-2	TRBD1	CASSPMTGLGYGYTF	TGTGCCAGCAGTCCGATGACAGGGTTGGGCTATGGCTACACCTTC
TRBV6-5	TRBJ2-1	TRBD2	CASSRTSGNDNEQFF	TGTGCCAGCAGTCGCACTAGCGGGAACGACAATGAGCAGTTCTTC
TRBV5-5	TRBJ2-1	NA	CASSLETGLYNEQFF	TGTGCCAGCAGCTTAGAGACAGGCCTTTACAATGAGCAGTTCTTC
TRBV25-1	TRBJ2-3	NA	CASRAGLSTDTQYF	TGTGCCAGCAGGGCGGGGCTTAGCACAGATACGCAGTATTTT
TRBV19	TRBJ2-7	TRBD1	CASSITGVFYEQYF	TGTGCCAGTAGTATCACAGGGGTGTTCTACGAGCAGTACTTC
TRBV15	TRBJ2-5	TRBD2	CATSSGGRAGETQYF	TGTGCCACCTCTTCGGGCGGGAGGGCCGGAGAGACCCAGTACTTC
TRBV6-5	TRBJ2-7	NA	CASSTRALPYEQYF	TGTGCCAGCAGTACCAGGGCACTTCCCTACGAGCAGTACTTC
TRBV5-1	TRBJ2-2	TRBD1	CASSLVGQGSGELFF	TGCGCCAGCAGCTTGGTAGGACAGGGGTCCGGGGAGCTGTTTTTT
TRBV6-4	TRBJ1-1	NA	CASSPGVTEAFF	TGTGCCAGCAGCCCAGGGGTGACTGAAGCTTTCTTT
TRBV5-6	TRBJ2-1	TRBD2	CASSSERRWGLGDDRGFF	TGTGCCAGCAGCTCGGAACGGCGGTGGGGACTAGGGGACGACCGGGGGTTCTTC
TRBV4-1	TRBJ1-1	NA	CASSPQGQTVEGTEAFF	TGCGCCAGCAGCCCCCAAGGTCAGACAGTGGAGGGGACTGAAGCTTTCTTT
TRBV4-3	TRBJ2-3	TRBD2	CASSQDPLAGEADTQYF	TGCGCCAGCAGCCAAGATCCACTAGCGGGAGAGGCAGATACGCAGTATTTT
TRBV12-5	TRBJ1-1	TRBD1	CASGLSPGGEAFF	TGTGCTAGTGGTTTGTCCCCAGGGGGGGAAGCTTTCTTT
TRBV10-3	TRBJ1-4	NA	CATKENSNEKLFF	TGTGCCACCAAAGAGAATTCTAATGAAAAACTGTTTTTT
TRBV6-5	TRBJ2-3	TRBD2	CASSYREGGTQYF	TGTGCCAGCAGTTACAGGGAGGGTGGTACGCAGTATTTT
TRBV15	TRBJ2-7	NA	CATSRSGSSGSPYEQYF	TGTGCCACCAGCAGGTCCGGGTCCTCCGGCTCTCCCTACGAGCAGTACTTC
TRBV6-1	TRBJ2-7	TRBD1	CASSVSAGDSPYEQYF	TGTGCCAGCAGTGTATCCGCTGGGGACAGCCCCTACGAGCAGTACTTC
TRBV7-9	TRBJ2-1	NA	CASSLAGSSYNEQFF	TGTGCCAGCAGCTTAGCGGGCAGCTCCTACAATGAGCAGTTCTTC
TRBV14	TRBJ2-7	TRBD2	CASSQGLAGGYEQYF	TGTGCCAGCAGCCAGGGACTAGCGGGAGGGTACGAGCAGTACTTC
TRBV11-2	TRBJ2-7	NA	CASSDLFARRDEQYF	TGTGCCAGCAGCGACCTCTTCGCCCGTCGGGACGAGCAGTACTTC
TRBV30	TRBJ1-2	NA	CAWSPGISGYGYTF	TGTGCCTGGAGTCCTGGTATTTCGGGCTATGGCTACACCTTC
TRBV7-9	TRBJ2-5	TRBD1	CASSFDPGTVQETQYF	TGTGCCAGCAGCTTTGACCCCGGGACAGTACAAGAGACCCAGTACTTC
TRBV27	TRBJ2-1	NA	CASSLLGPGNEQFF	TGTGCCAGCAGCCTCCTTGGGCCCGGCAATGAGCAGTTCTTC
TRBV4-3	TRBJ2-7	TRBD2	CASSRGLSGTSSYEQYF	TGCGCCAGCAGCCGAGGGCTTTCCGGGACTAGCTCCTACGAGCAGTACTTC
TRBV6-4	TRBJ2-1	TRBD2	CASAEREMNEQFF	TGTGCCAGCGCGGAGCGGGAGATGAATGAGCAGTTCTTC
TRBV5-1	TRBJ2-5	NA	CASSRSLGETQYF	TGCGCCAGCAGCCGGTCGCTCGGAGAGACCCAGTACTTC
TRBV29-1	TRBJ1-1	NA	CSVRGQMNTEAFF	TGCAGCGTAAGGGGCCAGATGAACACTGAAGCTTTCTTT
TRBV27	TRBJ2-7	NA	CASSPGQNYEQYF	TGTGCCAGCAGTCCAGGACAAAACTACGAGCAGTACTTC
TRBV7-8	TRBJ2-7	TRBD2	CASSPRVLAGDRVYEQYF	TGTGCCAGCAGCCCCCGCGTGTTAGCGGGAGACAGGGTCTACGAGCAGTACTTC